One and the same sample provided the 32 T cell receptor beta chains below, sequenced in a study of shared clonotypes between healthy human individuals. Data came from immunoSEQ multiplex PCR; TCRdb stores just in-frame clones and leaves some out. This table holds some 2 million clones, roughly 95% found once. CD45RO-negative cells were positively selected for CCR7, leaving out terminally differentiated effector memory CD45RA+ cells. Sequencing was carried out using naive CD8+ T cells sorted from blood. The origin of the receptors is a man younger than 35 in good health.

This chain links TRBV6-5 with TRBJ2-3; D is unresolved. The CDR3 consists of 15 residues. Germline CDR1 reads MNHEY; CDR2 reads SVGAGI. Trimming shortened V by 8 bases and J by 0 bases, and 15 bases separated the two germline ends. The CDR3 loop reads CASARAIGSTDTQYF. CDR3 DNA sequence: TGTGCCAGCGCCCGGGCCATCGGGAGCACAGATACGCAGTATTTT.

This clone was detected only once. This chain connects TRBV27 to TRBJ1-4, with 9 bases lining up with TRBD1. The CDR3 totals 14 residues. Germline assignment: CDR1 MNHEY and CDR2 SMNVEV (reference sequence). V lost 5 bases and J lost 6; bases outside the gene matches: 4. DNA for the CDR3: TGTGCCAGCAGTCCTCGGGACAGGGATGAAAAACTGTTTTTT. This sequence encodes CASSPRDRDEKLFF.

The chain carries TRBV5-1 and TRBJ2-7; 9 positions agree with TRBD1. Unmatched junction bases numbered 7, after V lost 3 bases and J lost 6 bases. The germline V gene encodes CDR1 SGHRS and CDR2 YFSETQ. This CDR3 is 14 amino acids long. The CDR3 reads CASSSPGQGPEQYF. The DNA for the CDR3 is TGCGCCAGCAGCTCCCCGGGACAGGGACCCGAGCAGTACTTC.

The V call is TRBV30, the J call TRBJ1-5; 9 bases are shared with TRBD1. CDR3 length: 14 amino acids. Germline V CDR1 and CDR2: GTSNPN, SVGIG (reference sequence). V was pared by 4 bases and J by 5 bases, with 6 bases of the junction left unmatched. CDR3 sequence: CAWTGTGNYQPQHF. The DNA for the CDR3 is TGTGCCTGGACCGGGACAGGGAACTATCAGCCCCAGCATTTT.

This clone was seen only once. CDR3 amino acids: CASSQARGLVYGYTF. The DNA for the CDR3 is TGCGCCAGCAGCCAAGCTCGGGGGCTTGTCTATGGCTACACCTTC. The chain has TRBV4-3 and TRBJ1-2; D is possibly TRBD1 (6 bases). Looked up from germline, CDR1 is LGHNA and CDR2 is YSLEER. Trimming shortened V by 1 base and J by 4 bases, and 13 bases separated the two germline ends. The CDR3 has 15 residues.

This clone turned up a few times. The CDR3 DNA reads TGTGCCAGCAGCTCCAGAGCTGCAGATCAGCCCCAGCATTTT. This translates into CASSSRAADQPQHF. The chain employs TRBV7-6 and TRBJ1-5; D is unclear. This CDR3 is 14 amino acids long. CDR1 SGHVS and CDR2 FNYEAQ come from the germline V gene. V lost 4 bases, J lost 5 bases, and 12 bases lay in between.

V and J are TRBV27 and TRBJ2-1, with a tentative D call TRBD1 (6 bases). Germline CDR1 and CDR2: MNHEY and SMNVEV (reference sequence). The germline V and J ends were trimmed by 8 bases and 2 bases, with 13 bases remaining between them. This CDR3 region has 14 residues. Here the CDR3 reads CASAGRGPYNEQFF. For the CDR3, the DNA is TGTGCCAGCGCGGGCAGGGGCCCCTACAATGAGCAGTTCTTC.

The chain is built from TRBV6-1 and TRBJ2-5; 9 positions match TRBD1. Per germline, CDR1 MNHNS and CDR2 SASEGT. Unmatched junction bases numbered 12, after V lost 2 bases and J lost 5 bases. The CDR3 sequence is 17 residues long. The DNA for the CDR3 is TGTGCCAGCAGTGAAAGGGGGACAGGGTCGGAGGGGGAGACCCAGTACTTC. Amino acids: CASSERGTGSEGETQYF.

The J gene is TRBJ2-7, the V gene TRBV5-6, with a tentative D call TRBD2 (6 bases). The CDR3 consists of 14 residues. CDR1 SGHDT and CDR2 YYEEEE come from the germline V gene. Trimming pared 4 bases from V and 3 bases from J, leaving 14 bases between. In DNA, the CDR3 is TGTGCCAGCAGCGCGCCGGGACTCAGCTACGAGCAGTACTTC. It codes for CASSAPGLSYEQYF.

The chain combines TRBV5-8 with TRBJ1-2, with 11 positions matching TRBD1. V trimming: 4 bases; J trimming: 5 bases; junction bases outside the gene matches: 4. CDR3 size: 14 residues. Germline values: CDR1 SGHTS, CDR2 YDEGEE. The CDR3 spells CASSTRDRGYGYTF. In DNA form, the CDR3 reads TGTGCCAGCAGCACCCGGGACAGGGGGTATGGCTACACCTTC.

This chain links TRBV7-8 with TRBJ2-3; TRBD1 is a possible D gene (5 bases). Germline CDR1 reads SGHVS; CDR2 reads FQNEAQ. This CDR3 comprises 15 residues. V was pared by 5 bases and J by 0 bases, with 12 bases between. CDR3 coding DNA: TGTGCCAGCAGCCCCCAGGGCGGTAGCACAGATACGCAGTATTTT. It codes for CASSPQGGSTDTQYF.

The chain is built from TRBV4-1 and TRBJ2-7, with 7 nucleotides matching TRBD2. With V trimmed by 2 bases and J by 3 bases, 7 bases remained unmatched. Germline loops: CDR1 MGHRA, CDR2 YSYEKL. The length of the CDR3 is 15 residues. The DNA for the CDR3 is TGCGCCAGCAGCCAATCAAACACGGGAGGCTACGAGCAGTACTTC. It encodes CASSQSNTGGYEQYF.

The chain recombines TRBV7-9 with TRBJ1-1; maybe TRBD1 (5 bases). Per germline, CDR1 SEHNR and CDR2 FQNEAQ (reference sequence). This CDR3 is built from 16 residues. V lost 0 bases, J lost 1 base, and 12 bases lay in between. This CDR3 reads CASSLAGLGTNTEAFF. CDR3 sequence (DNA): TGTGCCAGCAGCTTAGCGGGCCTGGGGACGAACACTGAAGCTTTCTTT.

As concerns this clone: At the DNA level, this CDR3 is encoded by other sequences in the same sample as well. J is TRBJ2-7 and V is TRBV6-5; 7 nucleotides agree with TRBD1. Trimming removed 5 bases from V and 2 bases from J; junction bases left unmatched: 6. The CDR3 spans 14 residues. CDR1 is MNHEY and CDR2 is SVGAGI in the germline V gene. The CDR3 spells CASSLGTATYEQYF. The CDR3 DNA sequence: TGTGCCAGCAGTCTTGGGACAGCCACCTACGAGCAGTACTTC.

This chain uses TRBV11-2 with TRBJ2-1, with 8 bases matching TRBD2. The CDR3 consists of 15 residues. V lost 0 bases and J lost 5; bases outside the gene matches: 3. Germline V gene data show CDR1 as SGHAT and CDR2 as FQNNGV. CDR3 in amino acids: CASSLETSGNNEQFF. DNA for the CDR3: TGTGCCAGCAGCTTAGAAACTAGCGGAAACAATGAGCAGTTCTTC. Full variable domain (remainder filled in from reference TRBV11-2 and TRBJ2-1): EAGVAQSPRYKIIEKRQSVAFWCNPISGHATLYWYQQILGQGPKLLIQFQNNGVVDDSQLPKDRFSAERLKGVDSTLKIQPAKLEDSAVYLCASSLETSGNNEQFFGPGTRLTVL.

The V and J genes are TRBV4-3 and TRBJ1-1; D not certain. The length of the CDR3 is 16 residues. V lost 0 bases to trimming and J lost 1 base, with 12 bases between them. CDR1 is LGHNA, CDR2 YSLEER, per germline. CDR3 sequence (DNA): TGCGCCAGCAGCCAAGAAAACATTCGGACGAACACTGAAGCTTTCTTT. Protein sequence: CASSQENIRTNTEAFF.

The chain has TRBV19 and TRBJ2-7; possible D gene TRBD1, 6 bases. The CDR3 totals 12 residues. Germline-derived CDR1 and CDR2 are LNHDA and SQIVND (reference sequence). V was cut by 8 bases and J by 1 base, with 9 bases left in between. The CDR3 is CASEGDSYEQYF. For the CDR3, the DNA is TGTGCCAGTGAGGGGGATTCCTACGAGCAGTACTTC.

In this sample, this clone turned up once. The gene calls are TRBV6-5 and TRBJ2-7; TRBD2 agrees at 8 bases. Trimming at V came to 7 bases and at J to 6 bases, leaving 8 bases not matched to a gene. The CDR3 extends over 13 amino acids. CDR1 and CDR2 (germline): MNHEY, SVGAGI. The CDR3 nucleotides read TGTGCCAGCACTCCGGGGGGGAGAGGCGAGCAGTACTTC. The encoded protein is CASTPGGRGEQYF.

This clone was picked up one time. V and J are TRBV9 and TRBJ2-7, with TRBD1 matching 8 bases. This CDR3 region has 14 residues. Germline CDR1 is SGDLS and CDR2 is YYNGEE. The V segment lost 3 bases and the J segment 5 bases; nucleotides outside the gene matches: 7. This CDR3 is CASSASTGDDEQYF. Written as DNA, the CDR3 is TGTGCCAGCAGCGCATCGACAGGGGATGACGAGCAGTACTTC. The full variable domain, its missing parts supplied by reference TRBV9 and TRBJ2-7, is DSGVTQTPKHLITATGQRVTLRCSPRSGDLSVYWYQQSLDQGLQFLIQYYNGEERAKGNILERFSAQQFPDLHSELNLSSLELGDSALYFCASSASTGDDEQYFGPGTRLTVT.

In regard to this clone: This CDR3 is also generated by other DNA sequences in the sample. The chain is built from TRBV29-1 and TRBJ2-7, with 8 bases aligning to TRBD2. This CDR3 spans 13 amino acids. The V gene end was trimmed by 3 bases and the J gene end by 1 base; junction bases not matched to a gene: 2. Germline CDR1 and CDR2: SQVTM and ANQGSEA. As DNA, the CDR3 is TGCAGCGTTGAGGCTAGCGGGTCCTACGAGCAGTACTTC. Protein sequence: CSVEASGSYEQYF.

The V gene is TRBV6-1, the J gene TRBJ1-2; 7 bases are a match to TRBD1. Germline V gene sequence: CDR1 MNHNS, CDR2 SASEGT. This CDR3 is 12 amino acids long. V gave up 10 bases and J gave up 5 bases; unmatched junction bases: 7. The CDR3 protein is CATLQGFYGYTF. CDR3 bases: TGTGCCACCCTACAGGGGTTTTATGGCTACACCTTC.

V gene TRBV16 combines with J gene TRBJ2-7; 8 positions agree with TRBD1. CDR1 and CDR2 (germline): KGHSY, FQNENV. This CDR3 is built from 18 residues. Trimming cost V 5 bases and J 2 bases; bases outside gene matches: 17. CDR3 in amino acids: CASSGAQGVFVSPYEQYF. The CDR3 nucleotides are TGTGCCAGCAGCGGGGCACAGGGGGTATTCGTTAGCCCCTACGAGCAGTACTTC.

The CDR3 reads CASSGYRLATGELFF. The CDR3, as DNA: TGTGCCAGCAGCGGGTATCGGTTAGCCACCGGGGAGCTGTTTTTT. This sequence joins TRBV7-8 and TRBJ2-2; D unclear. Germline CDR1 SGHVS, CDR2 FQNEAQ. The CDR3 consists of 15 residues. Trimming pared 5 bases from V and 4 bases from J, leaving 14 bases between.

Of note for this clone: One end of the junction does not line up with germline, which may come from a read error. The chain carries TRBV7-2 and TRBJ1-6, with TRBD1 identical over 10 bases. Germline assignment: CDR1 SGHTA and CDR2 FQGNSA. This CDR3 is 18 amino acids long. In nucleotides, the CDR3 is TGTGCCAGCAGCTTAGGCGACAGGGGGCGGACCTATTATTCACCCCTCCACTTT. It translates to CASSLGDRGRTYYSPLHF.

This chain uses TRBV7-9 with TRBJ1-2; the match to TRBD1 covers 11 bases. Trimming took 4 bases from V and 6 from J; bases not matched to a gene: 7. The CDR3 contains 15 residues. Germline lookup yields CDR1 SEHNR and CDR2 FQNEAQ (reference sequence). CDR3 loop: CASSSRTGGADGYTF. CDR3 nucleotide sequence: TGTGCCAGCAGCTCCCGGACAGGGGGCGCGGATGGCTACACCTTC.

The CDR3 loop reads CASSQTGAYGYTF. In DNA form, the CDR3 reads TGTGCCAGCAGCCAGACAGGGGCGTATGGCTACACCTTC. The chain employs TRBV6-5 and TRBJ1-2; 8 nucleotides match TRBD1. V dropped 6 bases and J dropped 5; count of bases not matched to a gene: 5. The CDR3 covers 13 residues. Germline CDR1 MNHEY, CDR2 SVGAGI.

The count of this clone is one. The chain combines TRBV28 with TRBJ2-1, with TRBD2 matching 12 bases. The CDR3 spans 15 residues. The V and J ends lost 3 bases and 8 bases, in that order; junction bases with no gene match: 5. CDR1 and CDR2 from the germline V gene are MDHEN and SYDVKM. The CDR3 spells CASSLPSGGADEQFF. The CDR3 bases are TGTGCCAGCAGTTTGCCTAGCGGGGGGGCAGATGAGCAGTTCTTC.

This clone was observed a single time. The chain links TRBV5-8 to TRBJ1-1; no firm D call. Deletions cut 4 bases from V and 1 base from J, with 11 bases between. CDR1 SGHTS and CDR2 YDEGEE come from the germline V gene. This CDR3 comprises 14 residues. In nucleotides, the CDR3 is TGTGCCAGCAGCATTCGCTTTGAGAACACTGAAGCTTTCTTT. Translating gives CASSIRFENTEAFF.

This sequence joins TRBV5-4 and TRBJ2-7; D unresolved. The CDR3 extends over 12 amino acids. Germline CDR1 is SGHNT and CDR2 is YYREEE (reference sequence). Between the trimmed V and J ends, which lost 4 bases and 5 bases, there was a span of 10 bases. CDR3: CASSKGYDEQYF. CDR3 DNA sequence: TGTGCCAGCAGCAAAGGGTATGACGAGCAGTACTTC.

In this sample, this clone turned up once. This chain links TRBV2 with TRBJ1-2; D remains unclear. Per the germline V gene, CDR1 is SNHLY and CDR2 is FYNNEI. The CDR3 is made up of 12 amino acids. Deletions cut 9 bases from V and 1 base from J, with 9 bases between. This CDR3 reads CARIGDNYGYTF. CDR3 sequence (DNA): TGTGCCAGGATCGGAGATAACTATGGCTACACCTTC.

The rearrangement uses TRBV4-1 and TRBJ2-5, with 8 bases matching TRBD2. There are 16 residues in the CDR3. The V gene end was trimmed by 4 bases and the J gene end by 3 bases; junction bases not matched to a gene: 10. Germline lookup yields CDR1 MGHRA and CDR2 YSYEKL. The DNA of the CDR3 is TGCGCCAGCAGCCTTCTAACAACTAGCGGTAAAGAGACCCAGTACTTC. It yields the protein CASSLLTTSGKETQYF.

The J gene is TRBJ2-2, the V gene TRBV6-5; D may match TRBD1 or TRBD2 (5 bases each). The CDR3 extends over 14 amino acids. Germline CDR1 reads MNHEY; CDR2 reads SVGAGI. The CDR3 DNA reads TGTGGGCGGAAGGGACCACCCCTCGAAGGAGAGCTGTTTTTT. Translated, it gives CGRKGPPLEGELFF.